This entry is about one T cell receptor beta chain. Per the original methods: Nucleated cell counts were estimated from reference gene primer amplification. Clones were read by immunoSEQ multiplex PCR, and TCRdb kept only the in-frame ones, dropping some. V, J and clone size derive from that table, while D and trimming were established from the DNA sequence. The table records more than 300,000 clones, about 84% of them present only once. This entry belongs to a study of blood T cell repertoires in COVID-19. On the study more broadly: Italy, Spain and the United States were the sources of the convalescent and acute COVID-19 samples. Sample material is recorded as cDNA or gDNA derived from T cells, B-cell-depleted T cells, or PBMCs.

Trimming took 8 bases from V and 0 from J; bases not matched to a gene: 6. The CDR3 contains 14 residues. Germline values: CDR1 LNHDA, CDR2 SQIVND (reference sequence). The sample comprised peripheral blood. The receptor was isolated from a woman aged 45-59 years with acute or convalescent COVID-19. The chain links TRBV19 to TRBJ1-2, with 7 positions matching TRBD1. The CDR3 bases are TGTGCCAGTCAGAGACAGGGAGCTAACTATGGCTACACCTTC. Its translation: CASQRQGANYGYTF. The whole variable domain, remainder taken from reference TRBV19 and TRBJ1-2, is DGGITQSPKYLFRKEGQNVTLSCEQNLNHDAMYWYRQDPGQGLRLIYYSQIVNDFQKGDIAEGYSVSREKKESFPLTVTSAQKNPTAFYLCASQRQGANYGYTFGSGTRLTVV.